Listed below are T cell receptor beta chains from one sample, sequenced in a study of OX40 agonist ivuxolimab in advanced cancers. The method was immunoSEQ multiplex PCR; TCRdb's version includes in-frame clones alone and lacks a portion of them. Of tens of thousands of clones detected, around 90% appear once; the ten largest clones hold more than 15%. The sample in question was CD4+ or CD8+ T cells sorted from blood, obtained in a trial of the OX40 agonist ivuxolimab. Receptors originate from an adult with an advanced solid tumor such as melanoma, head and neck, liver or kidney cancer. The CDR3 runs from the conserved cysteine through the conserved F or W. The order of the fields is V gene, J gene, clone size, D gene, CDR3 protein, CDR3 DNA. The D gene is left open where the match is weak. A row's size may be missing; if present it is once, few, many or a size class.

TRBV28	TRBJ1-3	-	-	CASSLSGDSGNTIYF	TGTGCCAGCAGTTTATCAGGCGACTCTGGAAACACCATATATTTT
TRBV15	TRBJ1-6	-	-	CATSRGSDGFSPLHF	TGTGCCACCAGCAGAGGAAGTGACGGTTTTTCACCCCTCCACTTT
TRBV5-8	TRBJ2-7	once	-	CASSPGLSYEQYF	TGTGCCAGCAGCCCGGGGTTATCCTACGAGCAGTACTTC
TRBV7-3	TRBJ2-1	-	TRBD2	CASSSNPGGLYNEQFF	TGTGCCAGCAGCTCAAACCCGGGGGGGCTCTACAATGAGCAGTTCTTC
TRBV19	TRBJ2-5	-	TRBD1	CASSIWFGQGQETQYF	TGTGCCAGTAGTATTTGGTTCGGACAGGGCCAAGAGACCCAGTACTTC
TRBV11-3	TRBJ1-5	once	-	CASSLDRGRQPQHF	TGTGCCAGCAGCTTAGACAGGGGAAGGCAGCCCCAGCATTTT
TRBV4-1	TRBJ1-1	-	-	CASSQVGGEVAFF	TGCGCCAGCAGCCAAGTGGGGGGAGAGGTAGCTTTCTTT
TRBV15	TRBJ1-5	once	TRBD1	CATSRDRYVDRVGGQPQHF	TGTGCCACCAGCAGAGATCGTTACGTGGACAGGGTAGGTGGTCAGCCCCAGCATTTT
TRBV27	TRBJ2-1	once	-	CASSLQGSYNEQFF	TGTGCCAGCAGTTTACAGGGGTCCTACAATGAGCAGTTCTTC
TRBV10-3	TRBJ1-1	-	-	CAISEKQLNTEAFF	TGTGCCATCAGTGAAAAACAGCTGAACACTGAAGCTTTCTTT
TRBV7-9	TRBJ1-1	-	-	CASSLSGYTEAFF	TGTGCCAGCAGCTTGTCAGGTTACACTGAAGCTTTCTTT
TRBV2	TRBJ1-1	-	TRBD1	CATDSTGEHTEAFF	TGTGCCACAGACTCCACAGGGGAACACACTGAAGCTTTCTTT